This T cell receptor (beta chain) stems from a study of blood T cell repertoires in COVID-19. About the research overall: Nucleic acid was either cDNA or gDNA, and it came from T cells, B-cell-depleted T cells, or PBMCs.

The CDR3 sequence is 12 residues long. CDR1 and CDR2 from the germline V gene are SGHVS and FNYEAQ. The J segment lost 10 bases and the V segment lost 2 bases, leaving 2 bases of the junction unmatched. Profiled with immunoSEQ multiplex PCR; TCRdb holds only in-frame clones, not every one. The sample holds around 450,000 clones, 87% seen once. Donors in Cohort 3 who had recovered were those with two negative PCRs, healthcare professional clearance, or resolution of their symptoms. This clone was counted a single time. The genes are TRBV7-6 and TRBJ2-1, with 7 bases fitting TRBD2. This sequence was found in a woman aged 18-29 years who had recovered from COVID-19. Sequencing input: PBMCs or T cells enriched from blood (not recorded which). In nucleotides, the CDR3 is TGTGCCAGCAGCTTATGGGGGGGAGAGCAGTTCTTC. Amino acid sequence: CASSLWGGEQFF. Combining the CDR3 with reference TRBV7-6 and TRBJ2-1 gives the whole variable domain GAGVSQSPRYKVTKRGQDVALRCDPISGHVSLYWYRQALGQGPEFLTYFNYEAQQDKSGLPNDRFSAERPEGSISTLTIQRTEQRDSAMYRCASSLWGGEQFFGPGTRLTVL.